The 21 T cell receptor beta chains below all came from one sample that was sequenced in a study of cytomegalovirus exposure and HLA in healthy donors. Repertoires were generated with immunoSEQ multiplex PCR, while TCRdb's copy carries only in-frame clones and drops some. The sample includes around 300,000 clones, roughly 90% of them seen just once. What was sequenced was PBMCs. The source of these receptors is a young woman in good health and CMV-seropositive.

V usage is TRBV29-1 and J usage is TRBJ2-5; a possible D gene is TRBD1 (5 bases). CDR3 length: 15 residues. V was pared by 5 bases and J by 6 bases, with 22 bases between. The germline gives CDR1 SQVTM, CDR2 ANQGSEA. The chain's CDR3 is CSVTQGNSGIQTQYF. CDR3 bases: TGCAGCGTTACCCAAGGGAACTCAGGGATTCAGACCCAGTACTTC.

The rearrangement links TRBV27 to TRBJ2-7; 9 bases fit TRBD2. The CDR3 sequence is 16 residues long. With 7 bases clipped from V and 3 bases from J, the junction kept 13 bases outside the gene matches. Germline CDR1 reads MNHEY; CDR2 reads SMNVEV (reference sequence). The CDR3 loop reads CASTTGRRGGVYEQYF. The CDR3 nucleotides read TGTGCCAGCACAACCGGCAGGCGGGGGGGCGTCTACGAGCAGTACTTC.

In this sample, this clone turned up once. The chain employs TRBV6-6 and TRBJ1-1; D is unresolved. This CDR3 is 13 amino acids long. CDR1 and CDR2 from the germline V gene are MNHNY and SVGAGI (reference sequence). V was pared by 6 bases and J by 8 bases, with 16 bases between. The CDR3 nucleotides are TGTGCCAGCAGAGAAAAGTTTCTTGGGGAAGCTTTCTTT. Amino acids: CASREKFLGEAFF.

The chain couples TRBV9 to TRBJ2-1, with a possible D match to TRBD1 (5 bases). The V end lost 4 bases, the J end lost 8 bases, and 16 bases lay between the germline ends. The CDR3 sequence is 14 residues long. Germline CDR1 is SGDLS and CDR2 is YYNGEE. The CDR3 region has the DNA TGTGCCAGCAGCTCTAGGACAACAACTGATGAGCAGTTCTTC. This sequence encodes CASSSRTTTDEQFF.

This rearrangement joins TRBV4-3 to TRBJ2-3; no reliable D call. The CDR3 loop spans 14 amino acids. Trimming left V 0 bases short and J 4 bases short, with 8 bases between. CDR1 and CDR2 (germline): LGHNA, YSLEER. The chain's CDR3 is CASSQDQLADTQYF. CDR3 DNA sequence: TGCGCCAGCAGCCAAGATCAACTTGCAGATACGCAGTATTTT.

This chain joins TRBV11-2 and TRBJ2-2; no firm D call. The germline V gene encodes CDR1 SGHAT and CDR2 FQNNGV. Trimming took 3 bases from V and 4 from J, leaving 12 bases between them. The CDR3 runs to 15 residues. CDR3 sequence reads: CASSFDSRSTGELFF. CDR3 sequence (DNA): TGTGCCAGCAGCTTTGATAGCAGGAGCACCGGGGAGCTGTTTTTT.

This CDR3 reads CASNSRTDTQYF. DNA of the CDR3: TGTGCCAGCAATTCGCGCACAGATACGCAGTATTTT. The chain recombines TRBV6-1 with TRBJ2-3; D remains unclear. Germline V lookup: CDR1 MNHNS, CDR2 SASEGT. The CDR3 covers 12 residues. V shed 7 bases and J shed 1 base, with 6 bases lying between them.

The genes are TRBV15 and TRBJ2-3; 9 bases line up with TRBD2. CDR1 LNHNV and CDR2 YYDKDF come from the germline V gene (reference sequence). This CDR3 comprises 20 residues. The J segment lost 6 bases and the V segment lost 0 bases, leaving 19 bases of the junction unmatched. CDR3 region: CATSRDTSLPGGRVGDTQYF. The CDR3 DNA reads as TGTGCCACCAGCAGAGATACATCTCTGCCTGGCGGGAGGGTGGGGGATACGCAGTATTTT.

V is TRBV4-1 and J is TRBJ2-7; 10 nucleotides align to TRBD1. With V trimmed by 7 bases and J by 5 bases, 11 bases remained unmatched. This CDR3 has 15 residues. The V gene's germline CDR1 is MGHRA and CDR2 YSYEKL. CDR3 nucleotide sequence: TGCGCCAGCAAGAAAACGGGACAGGGGCTCCACGAGCAGTACTTC. It specifies CASKKTGQGLHEQYF.

The V and J genes are TRBV4-3 and TRBJ1-2; 9 positions agree with TRBD1. This CDR3 is 17 amino acids long. Germline CDR1 and CDR2: LGHNA and YSLEER. With 0 bases clipped from V and 4 bases from J, the junction kept 9 bases outside the gene matches. The CDR3 DNA sequence: TGCGCCAGCAGCCAAGATCCCCCCGGGGACAGGGTCTATGGCTACACCTTC. As protein: CASSQDPPGDRVYGYTF.

The J gene is TRBJ1-2, the V gene TRBV7-3; D is ambiguous. Germline values: CDR1 SGHTA, CDR2 FQGTGA. V was cut by 0 bases and J by 2 bases, with 7 bases left in between. The CDR3 is 14 residues long. The CDR3 DNA reads as TGTGCCAGCAGCTTAACGGCAAGAAACTATGGCTACACCTTC. Translated, it gives CASSLTARNYGYTF.

This chain links TRBV5-1 with TRBJ1-2, with a tentative D call TRBD1 (6 bases). The CDR3 length is 15 residues. Deletions cut 0 bases from V and 4 bases from J, with 13 bases between. Germline V lookup: CDR1 SGHRS, CDR2 YFSETQ. CDR3 coding DNA: TGCGCCAGCAGCTTGGACCCGGGGGCCGGCTATGGCTACACCTTC. Protein: CASSLDPGAGYGYTF.

The rearrangement joins TRBV2 to TRBJ2-5, with D possibly TRBD1 on 6 matching bases. V lost 10 bases to trimming and J lost 1 base, with 19 bases between them. The CDR3 length is 15 residues. The germline CDR1 and CDR2 sequences are SNHLY and FYNNEI. For the CDR3, the DNA is TGTGCCACCAGAAGGACCAGGACAGTCCAAGAGACCCAGTACTTC. Translation: CATRRTRTVQETQYF. The entire variable domain, with the rest obtained from reference TRBV2 and TRBJ2-5, is as follows: EPEVTQTPSHQVTQMGQEVILRCVPISNHLYFYWYRQILGQKVEFLVSFYNNEISEKSEIFDDQFSVERPDGSNFTLKIRSTKLEDSAMYFCATRRTRTVQETQYFGPGTRLLVL.

As regards this clone: The sample carries other DNA sequences with the same CDR3. The chain joins TRBV6-5 to TRBJ1-5, with D hard to call. The CDR3 consists of 14 residues. CDR1 and CDR2 from the germline V gene are MNHEY and SVGAGI. Trimming shortened V by 2 bases and J by 2 bases, and 7 bases separated the two germline ends. The CDR3 loop is CASSYRQGNQPQHF. Here the CDR3 DNA reads TGTGCCAGCAGTTACCGGCAGGGCAATCAGCCCCAGCATTTT.

The chain uses TRBV5-4 and TRBJ2-2, with a tentative D call TRBD1 (7 bases). The CDR3 is 16 amino acids. Germline lookup yields CDR1 SGHNT and CDR2 YYREEE (reference sequence). V gave up 3 bases and J gave up 6 bases, with 18 bases separating them. CDR3 nucleotides: TGTGCCAGCAGCTCACAGGGGACTTTTGGCTCCGGGGAGCTGTTTTTT. As protein: CASSSQGTFGSGELFF.

This sequence joins TRBV5-8 and TRBJ2-6; D not certain. The germline V gene encodes CDR1 SGHTS and CDR2 YDEGEE. CDR3 length: 16 residues. The V and J ends lost 4 bases and 2 bases respectively, with 13 bases between them. CDR3 coding DNA: TGTGCCAGCAGCCTACTCACAGTTACTGGGGCCAACGTCCTGACTTTC. Protein sequence: CASSLLTVTGANVLTF.

The V gene is TRBV25-1, the J gene TRBJ2-5; 10 bases match TRBD1. With 2 bases clipped from V and 1 base from J, the junction kept 1 base outside the gene matches. Germline CDR1 MGHDK, CDR2 SYGVNS. The CDR3 runs 15 residues. CDR3 in amino acids: CASSEGDRGQETQYF. The CDR3 DNA reads as TGTGCCAGCAGTGAAGGGGACAGGGGCCAAGAGACCCAGTACTTC.

In its sample, this clone was seen a few times. The chain links TRBV4-3 to TRBJ1-5; the D gene is possibly TRBD1 (6 bases). The CDR3 totals 17 residues. Between the trimmed V and J ends, which lost 0 bases and 2 bases, there was a span of 14 bases. CDR1 is LGHNA and CDR2 is YSLEER in the germline V gene. CDR3 loop: CASSQDVGGDGNQPQHF. Here the CDR3 DNA reads TGCGCCAGCAGCCAAGATGTCGGGGGCGACGGCAATCAGCCCCAGCATTTT.

The chain is built from TRBV4-1 and TRBJ1-5; D is undetermined. V was cut by 1 base and J by 2 bases, with 12 bases left in between. CDR1 MGHRA and CDR2 YSYEKL come from the germline V gene. The CDR3 sequence is 16 residues long. CDR3 sequence (DNA): TGCGCCAGCAGCCAAGTTTGGCCCAGCCGCAATCAGCCCCAGCATTTT. Residues: CASSQVWPSRNQPQHF.

The chain recombines TRBV5-4 with TRBJ1-1; the match to TRBD1 covers 9 bases. Germline CDR1 is SGHNT and CDR2 is YYREEE (reference sequence). Germline trimming cut 2 bases from V and 5 bases from J; bases unmatched to any gene: 10. CDR3 length: 16 amino acids. The CDR3 nucleotides are TGTGCCAGCAGCTTACGAGCCGGGACAGGGCAAACTGAAGCTTTCTTT. The encoded protein is CASSLRAGTGQTEAFF.

The V gene is TRBV9, the J gene TRBJ1-4; no reliable D call. The V gene's germline CDR1 is SGDLS and CDR2 YYNGEE. CDR3 length: 17 amino acids. V was pared by 4 bases and J by 2 bases, with 18 bases between. The CDR3 loop is CASSSKVPPGTNEKLFF. Here the CDR3 DNA reads TGTGCCAGCAGCTCCAAAGTCCCGCCGGGGACTAATGAAAAACTGTTTTTT.